Listed below are T cell receptor beta chains from one sample, sequenced in a study of blood T cell repertoires in COVID-19. Profiling relied on immunoSEQ multiplex PCR, and the TCRdb table lists in-frame clones only, not all of them. The sample contains over 120,000 clones, 84% of which appear only once. The sequencing sample was made of peripheral blood. These receptors were taken from a woman in her fifties or sixties with acute or convalescent COVID-19. CDR3s leave out the opening cysteine and the closing phenylalanine or tryptophan. The order of the fields is J gene, V gene, CDR3 protein.

>TRBJ2-4|TRBV5-1
ASSLVMGSYAV
>TRBJ2-1|TRBV15
ATSSLLAGGGEQF
>TRBJ2-1|TRBV2
ASPAGTSGYNEQF
>TRBJ1-1|TRBV30
ACRQPQRTEAF
>TRBJ1-5|TRBV2
ASSVGGGGSNQPQH
>TRBJ1-2|TRBV3-1/TRBV3-2
ASSQASGGGLHGYT
>TRBJ2-7|TRBV6-5
ASRQGQTSYEQY
>TRBJ1-2|TRBV5-4
ASSLDRVLYGYT
>TRBJ1-1|TRBV24-1
ATSDGDREGTEAF
>TRBJ1-5|TRBV28
ASSSSYNQPQH
>TRBJ1-2|TRBV14
ASSLVRSYGYT
>TRBJ2-2|TRBV19
ASSILDRFQGVTGELF
>TRBJ2-3|TRBV7-8
ASSLGGRSVSTDTQY
>TRBJ2-2|TRBV9
ASSATGGTGELF
>TRBJ1-1|TRBV30
AWTAWSGAF
>TRBJ2-2|TRBV7-9
ASSPRIGVKNTGELF
>TRBJ2-2|TRBV19
ASRLGHGSPGELF
>TRBJ2-7|TRBV29-1
SVTGIHYEQY
>TRBJ2-5|TRBV7-9
ASRTGGQETQY
>TRBJ2-1|TRBV30
AWSPRTSGSYNEQF
>TRBJ1-2|TRBV27
ASSLSRAAYGYT
>TRBJ1-5|TRBV19
ASRPGTKGNQPQH
>TRBJ1-3|TRBV7-2
ASSLKAGLLSGNTIY
>TRBJ2-5|TRBV5-8
ASSLGTSGRSSQETQY
>TRBJ1-4|TRBV11-3
ASSSGTVTNEKLF
>TRBJ2-3|TRBV5-5
ASSLWESTDTQY
>TRBJ1-1|TRBV5-1
ASSPRTGRTEAF
>TRBJ1-2|TRBV3-1/TRBV3-2
ASSQDRLANYGYT
>TRBJ2-2|TRBV29-1
SVDRNTGELF